This TCR beta chain derives from a study of blood T cell repertoires in COVID-19. Study at large: Samples came from the United States, Italy and Spain, spanning acute and convalescent COVID-19. From T cells, B-cell-depleted T cells, or PBMCs came the material, which was cDNA or gDNA.

Methods used by the authors: Amplification from reference gene primers served as the basis for estimated nucleated cell counts. TCRdb keeps only in-frame clones here, not all; method: immunoSEQ multiplex PCR. V and J calls and clone size are copied from that table; D and trimming were computed from the DNA. The sample includes over 90,000 clones, around 87% of them seen just once. This CDR3 spans 15 amino acids. CDR1 SGHTA and CDR2 FQGNSA come from the germline V gene. V trimming: 4 bases; J trimming: 9 bases; junction bases outside the gene matches: 6. This clone was seen a few times. The receptor was derived from a human donor in a cohort sampled during active COVID-19. The rearrangement joins TRBV7-2 to TRBJ1-6; 10 bases are a match to TRBD1. The sample consisted of peripheral blood. CDR3 coding DNA: TGTGCCAGCAGCTATCGGGACAGGGGAGGTTCACCCCTCCACTTT. This translates into CASSYRDRGGSPLHF.